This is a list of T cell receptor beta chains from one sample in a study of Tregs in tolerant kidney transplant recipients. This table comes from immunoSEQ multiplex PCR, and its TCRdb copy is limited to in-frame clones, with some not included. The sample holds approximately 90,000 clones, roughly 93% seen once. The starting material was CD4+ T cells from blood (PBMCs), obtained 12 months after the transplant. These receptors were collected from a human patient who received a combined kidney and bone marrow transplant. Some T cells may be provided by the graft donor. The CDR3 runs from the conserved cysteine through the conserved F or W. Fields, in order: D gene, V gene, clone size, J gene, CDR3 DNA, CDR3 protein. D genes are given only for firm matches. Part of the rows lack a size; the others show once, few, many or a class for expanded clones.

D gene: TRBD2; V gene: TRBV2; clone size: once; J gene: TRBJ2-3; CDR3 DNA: TGTGCCAGCGGCTGGGAGGGCAAGAAAGATACGCAGTATTTT; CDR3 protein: CASGWEGKKDTQYF
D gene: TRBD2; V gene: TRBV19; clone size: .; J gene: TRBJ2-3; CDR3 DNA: TGTGCCAGTAGTATACTAGCGGGTTTGGATACGCAGTATTTT; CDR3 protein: CASSILAGLDTQYF
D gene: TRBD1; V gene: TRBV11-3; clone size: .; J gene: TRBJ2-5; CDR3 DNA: TGTGCCAGCAGCTTAGGGGGTTATGTTGGGACAGGGGAGACCCAGTACTTC; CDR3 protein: CASSLGGYVGTGETQYF
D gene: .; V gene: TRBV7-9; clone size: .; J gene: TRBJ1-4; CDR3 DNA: TGTGCCAGCAGCTTAGTTGAGGAAAAACTGTTTTTT; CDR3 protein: CASSLVEEKLFF
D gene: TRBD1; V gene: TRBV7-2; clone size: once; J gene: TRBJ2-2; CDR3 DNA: TGTGCCAGCAGCTCCCGGGACAGGGTATACACCGGGGAGCTGTTTTTT; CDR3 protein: CASSSRDRVYTGELFF
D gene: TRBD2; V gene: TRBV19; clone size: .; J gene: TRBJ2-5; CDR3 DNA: TGTGCCAGTAGTCTCATAAGGGCGGGAGATGAGACCCAGTACTTC; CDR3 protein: CASSLIRAGDETQYF
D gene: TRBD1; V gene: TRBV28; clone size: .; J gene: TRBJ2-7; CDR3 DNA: TGTGCCAGCAGTAATGAACAGGGGTACGAGCAGTACTTC; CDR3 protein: CASSNEQGYEQYF
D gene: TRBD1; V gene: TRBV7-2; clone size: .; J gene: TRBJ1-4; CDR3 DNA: TGTGCCAGCAGCATTCCCGGGACAGGGCGTGAAAAACTGTTTTTT; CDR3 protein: CASSIPGTGREKLFF
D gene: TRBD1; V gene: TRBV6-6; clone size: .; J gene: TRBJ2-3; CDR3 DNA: TGTGCCAGCAGCCACGGGACAGGGGGCCCAGATACGCAGTATTTT; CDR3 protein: CASSHGTGGPDTQYF
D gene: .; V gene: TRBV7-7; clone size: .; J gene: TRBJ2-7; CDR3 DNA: TGTGCCAGCAGCTTGGGCGTCGACTACGAGCAGTACTTC; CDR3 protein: CASSLGVDYEQYF
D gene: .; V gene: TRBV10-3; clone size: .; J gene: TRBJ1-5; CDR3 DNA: TGTGCCATCAGTGTTGAGAGGGGGGGAGATCAGCCCCAGCATTTT; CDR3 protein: CAISVERGGDQPQHF
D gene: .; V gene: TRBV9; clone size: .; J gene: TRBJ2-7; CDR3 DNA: TGTGCCAGCAGCGTAGGGGACTTCCACGAGCAGTACTTC; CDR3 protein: CASSVGDFHEQYF
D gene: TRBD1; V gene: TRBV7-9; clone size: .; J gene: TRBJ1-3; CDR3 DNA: TGTGCCAGCAGCTCGGTACAGGGGATGGCTGGAAACACCATATATTTT; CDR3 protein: CASSSVQGMAGNTIYF
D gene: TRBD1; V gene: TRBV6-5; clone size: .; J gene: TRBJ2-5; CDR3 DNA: TGTGCCAGCAGGGGCACAGGGGGCCGGGAGCAGTACTTC; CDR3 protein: CASRGTGGREQYF
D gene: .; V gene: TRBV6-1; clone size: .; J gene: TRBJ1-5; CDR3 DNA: TGTGCCAGCAGTGAAGCTCGGTTTAATCAGCCCCAGCATTTT; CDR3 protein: CASSEARFNQPQHF
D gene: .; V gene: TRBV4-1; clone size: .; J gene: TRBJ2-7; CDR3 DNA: TGCGCCAGCAGCCAGAGTAGGACAGCTAGCTACGAGCAGTACTTC; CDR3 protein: CASSQSRTASYEQYF
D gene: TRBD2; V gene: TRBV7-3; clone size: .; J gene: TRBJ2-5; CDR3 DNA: TGTGCCAGCAGCTTAAGGCGGGGGGGCCTGGAGACCCAGTACTTC; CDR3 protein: CASSLRRGGLETQYF
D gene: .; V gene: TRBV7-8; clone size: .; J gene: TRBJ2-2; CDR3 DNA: TGTGCCAGCCGTCGGAGGATCTCGGGGGAGCTGTTTTTT; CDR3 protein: CASRRRISGELFF
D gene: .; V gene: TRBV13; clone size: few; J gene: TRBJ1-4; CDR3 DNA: TGTGCCAGCAGCTTATTCGGGGAAAAACTGTTTTTT; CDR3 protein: CASSLFGEKLFF
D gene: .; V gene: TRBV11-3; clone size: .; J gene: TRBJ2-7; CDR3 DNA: TGTGCCAGCAGCTCCAGGAGGGGTAGCGGATTTTCCTACGAGCAGTACTTC; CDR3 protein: CASSSRRGSGFSYEQYF
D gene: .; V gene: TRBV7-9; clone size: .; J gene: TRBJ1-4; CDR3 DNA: TGTGCCAGCAGCGTAACAGGGTTTCTCGGTGAAAAACTGTTTTTT; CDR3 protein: CASSVTGFLGEKLFF
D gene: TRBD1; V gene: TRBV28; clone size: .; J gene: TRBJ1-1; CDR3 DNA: TGTGCCAGCAGTCCCGGACAGGGGGCGGAGACTGAAGCTTTCTTT; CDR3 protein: CASSPGQGAETEAFF
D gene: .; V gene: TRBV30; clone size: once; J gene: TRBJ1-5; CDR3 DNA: TGTGCCTCGGGTCGGGGTCGGAATCAGCCCCAGCATTTT; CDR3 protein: CASGRGRNQPQHF
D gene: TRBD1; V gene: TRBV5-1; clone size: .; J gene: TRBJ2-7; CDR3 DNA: TGCGCCAGCAGCTCGGTTGACAGGGGAAGTCGACAGTACTTC; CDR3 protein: CASSSVDRGSRQYF
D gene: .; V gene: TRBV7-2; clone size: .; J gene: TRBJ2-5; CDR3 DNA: TGTGCCAGCAGCTTAGATTATAGGGAGCAGTACTTC; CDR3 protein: CASSLDYREQYF
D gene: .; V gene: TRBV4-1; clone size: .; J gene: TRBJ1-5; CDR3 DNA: TGCGCCAGCAGCCAAGGACAGTCGGTTTATCAGCCCCAGCATTTT; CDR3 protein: CASSQGQSVYQPQHF
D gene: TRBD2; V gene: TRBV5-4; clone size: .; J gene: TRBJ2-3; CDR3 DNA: TGTGCCAGCAGCCTAAAGGCTAGCGGGAGGACAGATACGCAGTATTTT; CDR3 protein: CASSLKASGRTDTQYF
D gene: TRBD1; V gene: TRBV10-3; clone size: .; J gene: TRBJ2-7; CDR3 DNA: TGTGCCATTAGACAGGGGTCTCTAACCTACGAGCAGTACTTC; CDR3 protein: CAIRQGSLTYEQYF
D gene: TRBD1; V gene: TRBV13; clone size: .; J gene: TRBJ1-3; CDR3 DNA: TGTGCCAGCAGCCAATACAGGGGGTCTAATGGAAACACCATATATTTT; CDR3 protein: CASSQYRGSNGNTIYF
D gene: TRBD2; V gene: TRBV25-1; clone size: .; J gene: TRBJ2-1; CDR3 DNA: TGTGCCAGCAGTGAATATAGCGGGAGGACTTACAATGAGCAGTTCTTC; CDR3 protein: CASSEYSGRTYNEQFF
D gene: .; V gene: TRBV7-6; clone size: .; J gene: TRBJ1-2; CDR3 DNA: TGTGCCAGCAGCTTTTGGCAGGGGCGTAACTATGGCTACACCTTC; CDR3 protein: CASSFWQGRNYGYTF
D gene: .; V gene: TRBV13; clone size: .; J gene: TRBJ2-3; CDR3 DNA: TGTGCCAGCAGCCCGACGGAGTGGGGCACAGATACGCAGTATTTT; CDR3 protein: CASSPTEWGTDTQYF
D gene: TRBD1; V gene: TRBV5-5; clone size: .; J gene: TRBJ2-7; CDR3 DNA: TGTGCCAGCAGCAGGGACAGGGTCTACGAGCAGTACTTC; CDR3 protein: CASSRDRVYEQYF
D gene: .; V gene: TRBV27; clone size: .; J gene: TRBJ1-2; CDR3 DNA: TGTGCCAGCAGTTCGACAGGATTCAACTATGGCTACACCTTC; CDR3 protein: CASSSTGFNYGYTF
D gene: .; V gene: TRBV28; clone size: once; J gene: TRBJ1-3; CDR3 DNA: TGTGCCAGCATTCGTATGATAACGGCTGGAAACACCATATATTTT; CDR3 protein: CASIRMITAGNTIYF
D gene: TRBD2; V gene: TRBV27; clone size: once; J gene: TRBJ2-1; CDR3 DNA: TGTGCCAGCAGTTTAGCACTAGCGGGTGCCTACAATGAGCAGTTCTTC; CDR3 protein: CASSLALAGAYNEQFF
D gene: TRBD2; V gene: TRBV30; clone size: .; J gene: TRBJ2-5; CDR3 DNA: TGTGCCTGGAGTGGGCTAGCGGGAGGAGAGACCCAGTACTTC; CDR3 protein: CAWSGLAGGETQYF
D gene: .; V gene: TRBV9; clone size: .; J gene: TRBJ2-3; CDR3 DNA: TGTGCCAGCAGCGTAGAACTAGCCGGGACAGATACGCAGTATTTT; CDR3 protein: CASSVELAGTDTQYF
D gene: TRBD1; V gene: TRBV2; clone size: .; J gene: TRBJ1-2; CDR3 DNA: TGTGCCAGCAGGGGACAGGCCTACGACCGGGGCTACACCTTC; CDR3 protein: CASRGQAYDRGYTF
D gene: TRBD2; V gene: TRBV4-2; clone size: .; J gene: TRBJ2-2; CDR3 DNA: TGTGCCAGCAGCTTCCGTCTAGCGGGGGTCTCGAACACCGGGGAGCTGTTTTTT; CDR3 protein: CASSFRLAGVSNTGELFF